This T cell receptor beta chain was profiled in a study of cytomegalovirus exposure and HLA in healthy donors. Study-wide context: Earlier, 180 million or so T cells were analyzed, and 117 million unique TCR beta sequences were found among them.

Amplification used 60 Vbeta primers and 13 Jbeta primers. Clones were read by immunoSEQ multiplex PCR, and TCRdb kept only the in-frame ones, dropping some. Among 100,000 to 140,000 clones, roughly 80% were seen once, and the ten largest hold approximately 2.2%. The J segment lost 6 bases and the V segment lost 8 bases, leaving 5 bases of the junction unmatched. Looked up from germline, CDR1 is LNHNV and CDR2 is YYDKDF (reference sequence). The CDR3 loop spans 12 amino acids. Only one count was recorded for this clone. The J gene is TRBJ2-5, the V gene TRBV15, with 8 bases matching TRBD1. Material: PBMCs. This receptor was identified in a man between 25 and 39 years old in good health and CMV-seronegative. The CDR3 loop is CATLDRVKTQYF. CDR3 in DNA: TGTGCCACCCTGGACAGGGTAAAGACCCAGTACTTC. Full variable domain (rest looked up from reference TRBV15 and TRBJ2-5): DAMVIQNPRYQVTQFGKPVTLSCSQTLNHNVMYWYQQKSSQAPKLLFHYYDKDFNNEADTPDNFQSRRPNTSFCFLDIRSPGLGDTAMYLCATLDRVKTQYFGPGTRLLVL.